The 29 T cell receptor beta chains given below trace back to one sample, sequenced in a study of T cells of healthy individuals. TCRdb ran MiXCR on the 5' RACE reads and lists one entry per CDR3 protein. This table has around 53,000 distinct CDR3 sequences, roughly 14% appearing once. These TCRs come from a human donor in good health.

The chain combines TRBV7-3 with TRBJ2-7; D possibly corresponds to TRBD2 (5 bases). CDR1 is SGHTA and CDR2 is FQGTGA in the germline V gene. CDR3 size: 12 residues. Trimming shortened V by 4 bases and J by 9 bases, and 13 bases separated the two germline ends. In DNA, the CDR3 is TGTGCCAGCAGCTCGCCGGGGAATAGGCAGTACTTC. It translates to CASSSPGNRQYF. Variable domain in full (rest from reference TRBV7-3 and TRBJ2-7): GAGVSQTPSNKVTEKGKYVELRCDPISGHTALYWYRQSLGQGPEFLIYFQGTGAADDSGLPNDRFFAVRPEGSVSTLKIQRTERGDSAVYLCASSSPGNRQYFGPGTRLTVT.

There are many counts of this clonotype. The DNA of the CDR3 is TGTGCCAGCAGCCAAGACAACCCAGCTAATGAAAAACTGTTTTTT. Encoded protein: CASSQDNPANEKLFF. The chain is built from TRBV3-1 and TRBJ1-4; D is ambiguous. Germline CDR1 is LGHDT and CDR2 is YNNKEL (reference sequence). The length of the CDR3 is 15 residues. V lost 0 bases and J lost 3, with 8 bases in between.

V usage is TRBV5-1 and J usage is TRBJ2-1; 10 bases map to TRBD2. After removal of 4 bases from V and 8 bases from J, the junction contained 6 bases not matched to a gene. The V gene's germline CDR1 is SGHRS and CDR2 YFSETQ. The CDR3 extends over 14 amino acids. The CDR3, as DNA: TGCGCCAGCAGCGCTACTAGCGGGGTCGATGAGCAGTTCTTC. Residues: CASSATSGVDEQFF. The variable domain in full, completed from reference TRBV5-1 and TRBJ2-1, reads KAGVTQTPRYLIKTRGQQVTLSCSPISGHRSVSWYQQTPGQGLQFLFEYFSETQRNKGNFPGRFSGRQFSNSRSEMNVSTLELGDSALYLCASSATSGVDEQFFGPGTRLTVL.

The chain has TRBV5-1 and TRBJ2-7; the match to TRBD2 covers 7 bases. J was trimmed by 5 bases and V by 4 bases; bases with no gene match: 15. The CDR3 runs to 16 residues. Germline-derived CDR1 and CDR2 are SGHRS and YFSETQ. CDR3 residues: CASSAGSGVFLNEQYF. For the CDR3, the DNA is TGCGCCAGCAGCGCGGGAAGCGGGGTTTTCCTTAACGAGCAGTACTTC.

This clonotype was seen at least ten times. Germline and junction disagree at one end, which may indicate a read error. The CDR3 reads CASSWDIHPHYGQYF. The CDR3 region has the DNA TGTGCCAGCAGTTGGGACATCCATCCGCATTACGGGCAGTACTTC. The chain couples TRBV6-2 or TRBV6-3 to TRBJ2-7; D possibly corresponds to TRBD1 (6 bases). CDR1 MNHEY and CDR2 SVGEGT come from the germline V gene. This CDR3 is built from 15 residues.

This chain links TRBV5-1 with TRBJ2-3; 8 bases align to TRBD2. This CDR3 comprises 14 residues. CDR1 is SGHRS and CDR2 is YFSETQ in the germline V gene. V gave up 4 bases and J gave up 1 base; unmatched junction bases: 2. The CDR3 is CASSDSGGTDTQYF. The DNA of the CDR3 is TGCGCCAGCAGCGATAGCGGGGGCACAGATACGCAGTATTTT.

This rearrangement joins TRBV6-6 to TRBJ2-2; D is undetermined. CDR3 length: 12 amino acids. With 5 bases removed from V and 2 bases from J, the gap between germline ends came to 3 bases. Germline CDR1 and CDR2: MNHNY and SVGAGI (reference sequence). The chain's CDR3 is CASSINTGELFF. As DNA, the CDR3 is TGTGCCAGCAGTATAAACACCGGGGAGCTGTTTTTT.

V gene TRBV7-2 combines with J gene TRBJ2-5, with D tentatively TRBD1 or TRBD2 (6 bases each). Trimming cost V 1 base and J 2 bases, with 14 bases left between them. Germline V CDR1 and CDR2: SGHTA, FQGNSA. The CDR3 extends over 16 amino acids. This CDR3 reads CASSLGGGQGQETQYF. CDR3 coding DNA: TGTGCCAGCAGCTTAGGTGGGGGGCAGGGTCAAGAGACCCAGTACTTC.

The chain joins TRBV19 to TRBJ2-7; a weak D match, TRBD2 (6 bases). This CDR3 is 14 amino acids long. In germline, CDR1 is LNHDA, CDR2 SQIVND (reference sequence). The V end lost 1 base, the J end lost 4 bases, and 11 bases lay between the germline ends. CDR3 sequence reads: CASSIGGTYYEQYF. CDR3 coding DNA: TGTGCCAGTAGTATAGGCGGGACCTATTACGAGCAGTACTTC.

This chain connects TRBV15 to TRBJ2-7; 12 bases fit TRBD2. V gave up 3 bases and J gave up 0 bases; unmatched junction bases: 3. Germline CDR1 and CDR2: LNHNV and YYDKDF (reference sequence). CDR3 length equals 16 residues. The CDR3 is CATSSELAGGSYEQYF. The CDR3 DNA reads as TGTGCCACCAGCAGTGAACTAGCGGGAGGCTCCTACGAGCAGTACTTC. Full variable domain (missing parts from reference TRBV15 and TRBJ2-7): DAMVIQNPRYQVTQFGKPVTLSCSQTLNHNVMYWYQQKSSQAPKLLFHYYDKDFNNEADTPDNFQSRRPNTSFCFLDIRSPGLGDTAMYLCATSSELAGGSYEQYFGPGTRLTVT.

In its sample, this clonotype was seen once. This sequence joins TRBV25-1 and TRBJ1-4; TRBD1 matches 8 bases. The CDR3 extends over 14 amino acids. Looked up from germline, CDR1 is MGHDK and CDR2 is SYGVNS. With V trimmed by 5 bases and J by 7 bases, 6 bases remained unmatched. CDR3 in DNA: TGTGCCAGCAGTATCGCAGGGGGCAGTGAAAAACTGTTTTTT. Translating gives CASSIAGGSEKLFF. Complete variable domain (other parts from reference TRBV25-1 and TRBJ1-4): EADIYQTPRYLVIGTGKKITLECSQTMGHDKMYWYQQDPGMELHLIHYSYGVNSTEKGDLSSESTVSRIRTEHFPLTLESARPSHTSQYLCASSIAGGSEKLFFGSGTQLSVL.

This clonotype was recorded many times. The chain combines TRBV9 with TRBJ2-1; 15 bases match TRBD2. Germline CDR1 reads SGDLS; CDR2 reads YYNGEE. V was clipped by 3 bases and J by 6 bases; unmatched bases: 1. The CDR3 is 15 amino acids. CDR3 protein: CASSGTSGGGNEQFF. In DNA form, the CDR3 reads TGTGCCAGCAGCGGGACTAGCGGGGGGGGCAATGAGCAGTTCTTC.

This chain links TRBV9 with TRBJ2-3, with 7 bases that match TRBD1. This CDR3 contains 15 residues. Germline V gene lookup returns CDR1 SGDLS and CDR2 YYNGEE. V shed 4 bases and J 4 bases; nucleotides not matched to a gene: 9. CDR3 bases: TGTGCCAGCAGCCATCAGGGGGTCGGGGCAGATACGCAGTATTTT. This gives the protein CASSHQGVGADTQYF.

This clonotype occurred a few times. V and J are TRBV4-1 and TRBJ1-2, with a weak D call TRBD1 (6 bases). The ends were cut back, 0 bases at V and 4 bases at J, with 12 bases in the middle. This CDR3 spans 15 amino acids. Germline V gene lookup returns CDR1 MGHRA and CDR2 YSYEKL. As DNA, the CDR3 is TGCGCCAGCAGCCAAGATAGGGGGAGAGGCTATGGCTACACCTTC. Amino acids: CASSQDRGRGYGYTF.

This clonotype was picked up many times. The chain links TRBV12-3 or TRBV12-4 to TRBJ1-2; maybe TRBD1 (5 bases). The CDR3 length is 14 residues. With 3 bases removed from V and 0 bases from J, the gap between germline ends came to 8 bases. This CDR3 reads CASSFGGSNYGYTF. CDR3 nucleotides: TGTGCCAGCAGTTTTGGGGGTTCTAACTATGGCTACACCTTC.

In its sample, this clonotype was seen many times. The chain carries TRBV20-1 and TRBJ2-5; the D is unclear. The V and J ends lost 3 bases and 2 bases respectively, with 10 bases between them. The CDR3 is made up of 13 amino acids. Germline V lookup: CDR1 DFQATT, CDR2 SNEGSKA (reference sequence). The chain's CDR3 is CSARASLQETQYF. Written as DNA, the CDR3 is TGCAGTGCTAGGGCTAGTCTACAAGAGACCCAGTACTTC.

The rearrangement uses TRBV2 and TRBJ1-5, with 7 bases aligning to TRBD1. Germline V CDR1 and CDR2: SNHLY, FYNNEI. The CDR3 is made up of 15 amino acids. Trimming cost V 4 bases and J 2 bases; bases outside gene matches: 5. The CDR3 region is CASSGGTAGNQPQHF. The CDR3 nucleotides read TGTGCCAGCAGTGGTGGGACAGCTGGCAATCAGCCCCAGCATTTT.

This rearrangement joins TRBV7-3 to TRBJ1-1; no firm D call. V gave up 4 bases and J gave up 3 bases, with 9 bases separating them. Germline lookup yields CDR1 SGHTA and CDR2 FQGTGA. The CDR3 runs 13 residues. CDR3 coding DNA: TGTGCCAGCAGCTCGTCAGGTGACACTGAAGCTTTCTTT. Amino acids: CASSSSGDTEAFF. The full variable domain, with the rest looked up from reference TRBV7-3 and TRBJ1-1, is GAGVSQTPSNKVTEKGKYVELRCDPISGHTALYWYRQSLGQGPEFLIYFQGTGAADDSGLPNDRFFAVRPEGSVSTLKIQRTERGDSAVYLCASSSSGDTEAFFGQGTRLTVV.

This clonotype has a count of ten or more. V gene TRBV2 combines with J gene TRBJ1-1, with D perhaps matching TRBD1 (5 bases). This CDR3 contains 14 residues. Trimming removed 7 bases from V and 0 bases from J, with 12 bases in between. Per the germline V gene, CDR1 is SNHLY and CDR2 is FYNNEI. CDR3 sequence: CASTPGRMNTEAFF. The CDR3 DNA sequence: TGTGCCAGCACTCCGGGACGGATGAACACTGAAGCTTTCTTT.

This clonotype was seen more than once but under ten times. CDR3 coding DNA: TGTGCCAGCAGCCTTGGGACGGCCGGAAAACTGTTTTTT. As protein: CASSLGTAGKLFF. The rearrangement uses TRBV3-1 and TRBJ1-4; perhaps TRBD1 as D (5 bases). In germline, CDR1 is LGHDT, CDR2 YNNKEL (reference sequence). The V gene lost 4 bases and the J gene lost 10 bases, with 13 bases spanning the gap. The CDR3 length is 13 residues.

The genes are TRBV10-3 and TRBJ2-3; the D gene is possibly TRBD2 (6 bases). Germline loops: CDR1 ENHRY, CDR2 SYGVKD. The V end lost 6 bases, the J end lost 6 bases, and 19 bases lay between the germline ends. The CDR3 consists of 15 residues. The CDR3 DNA follows: TGTGCCATCAGCGACCGGGACTCCCCGCAGGATACGCAGTATTTT. This sequence encodes CAISDRDSPQDTQYF.

This clonotype was seen ten or more times. This sequence joins TRBV2 and TRBJ2-1; possibly TRBD1 or TRBD2 for D (6 bases each). From germline, CDR1 is SNHLY and CDR2 FYNNEI. Trimming removed 7 bases at V and 0 bases at J, with 7 bases between. The CDR3 totals 13 residues. In nucleotides, the CDR3 is TGTGCCAGCAAGGGGGGCTCCTACAATGAGCAGTTCTTC. This translates into CASKGGSYNEQFF. The full variable domain, completed using reference TRBV2 and TRBJ2-1, is EPEVTQTPSHQVTQMGQEVILRCVPISNHLYFYWYRQILGQKVEFLVSFYNNEISEKSEIFDDQFSVERPDGSNFTLKIRSTKLEDSAMYFCASKGGSYNEQFFGPGTRLTVL.

This clonotype occurred many times. The chain combines TRBV5-1 with TRBJ1-1; no firm D call. V lost 0 bases, J lost 8 bases, and 11 bases lay in between. This CDR3 region has 13 residues. The V gene's germline CDR1 is SGHRS and CDR2 YFSETQ. The CDR3 DNA sequence: TGCGCCAGCAGCTTGGGCGTCGATCTCGAAGCTTTCTTT. It encodes CASSLGVDLEAFF.

The V call is TRBV5-4, the J call TRBJ2-3, with D perhaps matching TRBD1 or TRBD2 (6 bases each). Germline V lookup: CDR1 SGHNT, CDR2 YYREEE (reference sequence). With 4 bases removed from V and 1 base from J, the gap between germline ends came to 19 bases. The CDR3 totals 17 residues. CDR3 amino acids: CASSPGFGGRGTDTQYF. The CDR3 DNA reads as TGTGCCAGCAGCCCAGGGTTCGGGGGCCGCGGCACAGATACGCAGTATTTT.

This chain links TRBV2 with TRBJ1-1; 8 bases agree with TRBD1. This CDR3 is 12 amino acids long. Per germline, CDR1 SNHLY and CDR2 FYNNEI. Unmatched junction bases numbered 4, after V lost 7 bases and J lost 6 bases. Here the CDR3 reads CASKLQGAEAFF. The CDR3 DNA sequence: TGTGCCAGCAAACTACAGGGGGCTGAAGCTTTCTTT.

This clonotype was observed at least ten times. The CDR3 region is CASSPGSGRGWNNNEQFF. As DNA, the CDR3 is TGTGCCAGCAGTCCCGGTAGCGGGAGGGGATGGAATAACAATGAGCAGTTCTTC. The chain employs TRBV7-9 and TRBJ2-1, with 11 positions matching TRBD2. The V gene end was trimmed by 6 bases and the J gene end by 5 bases; junction bases not matched to a gene: 15. The CDR3 spans 18 residues. Per the germline V gene, CDR1 is SEHNR and CDR2 is FQNEAQ (reference sequence).

The CDR3 region is CASNIAGRGSTF. The CDR3 nucleotides are TGTGCCAGCAACATCGCGGGGCGAGGAAGTACCTTC. V usage is TRBV2 and J usage is TRBJ1-2; D may be TRBD1 (5 bases). Germline CDR1 SNHLY, CDR2 FYNNEI. The CDR3 length is 12 residues. V was clipped by 7 bases and J by 14 bases, with 20 bases between them.

This clonotype was seen only a few times. This chain links TRBV2 with TRBJ2-7, with D possibly TRBD2 on 7 matching bases. The V end lost 6 bases, the J end lost 2 bases, and 17 bases lay between the germline ends. The CDR3 has 15 residues. In germline, CDR1 is SNHLY, CDR2 FYNNEI. CDR3 coding DNA: TGTGCCAGCAGCCCTGAACAGGGACTAACCTACGAGCAGTACTTC. This sequence encodes CASSPEQGLTYEQYF.

This clonotype was recorded a few times. The chain has TRBV19 and TRBJ2-4, with D possibly being TRBD1 (6 bases). CDR1 LNHDA and CDR2 SQIVND come from the germline V gene (reference sequence). V lost 5 bases and J lost 3, with 17 bases in between. The CDR3 has 16 residues. CDR3 loop: CASSPEGDPGKNIQYF. The CDR3 DNA follows: TGTGCCAGTAGTCCCGAGGGGGATCCGGGCAAAAACATTCAGTACTTC.